The present TCR beta chain was sequenced within a study of T cells of healthy individuals. V lost 6 bases and J lost 2; bases outside the gene matches: 13. Germline V gene sequence: CDR1 DFQATT, CDR2 SNEGSKA (reference sequence). The CDR3 spans 16 residues. The sample holds many counts of this clonotype. Via MiXCR, TCRdb re-called the 5' RACE reads, giving one row per CDR3 protein. The sample shows around 79,000 distinct CDR3 sequences, roughly 5% of them seen only once. This sequence was found in a female donor in good health. The J gene is TRBJ2-1, the V gene TRBV20-1, with 7 bases that match TRBD2. This CDR3 is CSAPLVAGVTYNEQFF. The CDR3 region has the DNA TGCAGTGCGCCCCTTGTGGCGGGAGTAACCTACAATGAGCAGTTCTTC.